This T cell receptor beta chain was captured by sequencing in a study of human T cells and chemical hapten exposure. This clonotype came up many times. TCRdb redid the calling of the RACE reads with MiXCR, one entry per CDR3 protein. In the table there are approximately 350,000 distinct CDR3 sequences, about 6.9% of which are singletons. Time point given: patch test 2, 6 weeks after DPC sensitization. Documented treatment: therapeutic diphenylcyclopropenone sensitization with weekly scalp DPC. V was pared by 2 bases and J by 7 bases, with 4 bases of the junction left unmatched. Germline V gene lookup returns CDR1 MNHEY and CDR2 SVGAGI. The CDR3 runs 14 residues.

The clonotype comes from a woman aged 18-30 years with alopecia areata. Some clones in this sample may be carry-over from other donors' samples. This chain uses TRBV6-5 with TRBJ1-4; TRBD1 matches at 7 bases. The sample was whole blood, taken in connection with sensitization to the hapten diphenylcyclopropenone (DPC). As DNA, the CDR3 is TGTGCCAGCAGTTACAAGGGGGCGGGTGAAAAACTGTTTTTT. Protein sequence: CASSYKGAGEKLFF.